These T cell receptor beta chains were read from a single sample in a study of T cells in Graves' hyperthyroidism and ophthalmopathy. TCRdb used MiXCR to reprocess the multiplex PCR reads, holding one entry per CDR3 protein. The sample records hundreds of thousands of distinct CDR3 sequences, roughly 15% being singletons. The sequencing sample was made of blood. These TCRs come from a woman in her fifties or sixties with Graves' ophthalmopathy. Each CDR3 is given with its conserved first and last residue. D genes are given only for firm matches. A row's size may be missing; if present it is once, few, many or a size class.

TRBJ1-4,.,few,TRBV5-6,CASSLYIPGEKLFF,TGTGCCAGCAGCTTGTATATCCCGGGAGAAAAACTGTTTTTT
TRBJ2-3,.,.,TRBV28,CASSPHRGRGDTQYF,TGTGCCAGCAGCCCCCATCGGGGTCGTGGGGATACGCAGTATTTT
TRBJ1-1,.,many,TRBV7-2,CASSEGVRGADEAFF,TGTGCCAGCAGCGAAGGGGTGAGGGGAGCAGATGAAGCTTTCTTT
TRBJ1-1,.,few,TRBV29-1,CSVDYTEAFF,TGCAGCGTTGACTACACTGAAGCTTTCTTT
TRBJ2-2,TRBD1,few,TRBV6-1,CASSGQGAIGELFF,TGTGCCAGCAGCGGACAGGGGGCTATTGGGGAGCTGTTTTTT
TRBJ2-1,TRBD2,many,TRBV30,CAWTNYIGTSGLEQFF,TGTGCCTGGACCAACTATATCGGGACTAGCGGACTCGAGCAGTTCTTC
TRBJ2-3,TRBD1,once,TRBV12-5,CASGPGTVQGRDTQYF,TGTGCTTCCGGCCCGGGGACGGTACAGGGGCGAGATACGCAGTATTTT
TRBJ2-5,TRBD1,few,TRBV5-6,CASSRAGGSETQYF,TGTGCCAGCAGCAGAGCAGGGGGCTCGGAGACCCAGTACTTC
TRBJ2-7,TRBD1,many,TRBV6-1,CASSDQTGLGYEQYF,TGTGCCAGCAGTGACCAGACAGGGCTAGGATACGAGCAGTACTTC
TRBJ2-3,TRBD2,many,TRBV18,CASSLLAGTDTQYF,TGTGCCAGCTCACTCCTAGCGGGCACAGATACGCAGTATTTT
TRBJ1-1,.,.,TRBV19,CASLRGTEAFF,TGTGCCAGTTTACGGGGTACTGAAGCTTTCTTT
TRBJ2-3,TRBD1,few,TRBV12-3/TRBV12-4,CASSTTGGMADTQYF,TGTGCCAGCAGTACAACAGGGGGAATGGCAGATACGCAGTATTTT
TRBJ1-1,TRBD1,many,TRBV13,CASSPAGTGLAEAFF,TGTGCCAGCAGCCCAGCCGGGACAGGGCTCGCTGAAGCTTTCTTT
TRBJ2-5,.,.,TRBV30,CASDPGTLLQETQYF,TGTGCCTCCGACCCCGGGACACTGCTCCAAGAGACCCAGTACTTC
TRBJ1-6,.,many,TRBV7-6,CASSERRYNSPLHF,TGTGCCAGCAGCGAACGGCGATATAATTCACCCCTCCACTTT
TRBJ1-1,.,many,TRBV20-1,CSARSFGQRNTEAFF,TGCAGTGCTAGGAGCTTCGGACAGAGAAACACTGAAGCTTTCTTT
TRBJ1-2,.,many,TRBV20-1,CSALGGTYGYTF,TGCAGTGCCCTTGGCGGGACTTATGGCTACACCTTC
TRBJ2-2,.,few,TRBV20-1,CSARAIAAGELFF,TGCAGTGCTAGAGCCATAGCGGCCGGGGAGCTGTTTTTT
TRBJ2-5,TRBD2,many,TRBV27,CASQRNQGGETQYF,TGTGCCAGCCAACGAAACCAGGGAGGGGAGACCCAGTACTTC
TRBJ1-4,.,.,TRBV6-2/TRBV6-3,CASSYLRTTNEKLFF,TGTGCCAGCAGTTACCTCCGGACAACTAATGAAAAACTGTTTTTT
TRBJ2-6,.,.,TRBV28,CATEDPTSAGANVLTF,TGTGCCACCGAAGACCCTACCTCGGCTGGGGCCAACGTCCTGACTTTC
TRBJ2-1,TRBD1,many,TRBV5-1,CASSSGQNNNEQFF,TGCGCCAGCAGCTCGGGACAGAATAACAATGAGCAGTTCTTC
TRBJ1-4,.,.,TRBV9,CASSVGAGNEKLFF,TGTGCCAGCAGCGTAGGGGCAGGGAACGAAAAACTGTTTTTT
TRBJ2-7,.,many,TRBV7-6,CASSLGTRGTLAYEQYF,TGTGCCAGCAGCTTAGGGACTCGCGGGACTTTGGCCTACGAGCAGTACTTC
TRBJ2-1,TRBD2,many,TRBV6-1,CASNKLAGGFNNEQFF,TGTGCCAGCAACAAACTAGCGGGAGGGTTTAACAATGAGCAGTTCTTC
TRBJ2-2,.,many,TRBV7-9,CASIAGNPGELFF,TGTGCCAGTATTGCAGGGAATCCCGGGGAGCTGTTTTTT
TRBJ2-5,.,.,TRBV24-1,CATSDGRDSRETQYF,TGTGCCACCAGTGATGGAAGGGATTCGCGAGAGACCCAGTACTTC
TRBJ2-2,.,.,TRBV28,CASSHDRPNTGELFF,TGTGCCAGCAGTCACGACAGGCCGAACACCGGGGAGCTGTTTTTT
TRBJ2-7,.,few,TRBV30,CAWSAWTGTLAYEQYF,TGTGCCTGGAGTGCTTGGACCGGGACACTGGCCTACGAGCAGTACTTC
TRBJ2-7,.,many,TRBV6-1,CASTSTDSYEQYF,TGTGCCAGCACATCGACTGACTCCTACGAGCAGTACTTC
TRBJ2-3,TRBD2,few,TRBV7-3,CASSYSSGSADTQYF,TGTGCCAGCAGCTACTCTAGCGGGAGCGCAGATACGCAGTATTTT
TRBJ1-2,.,.,TRBV14,CASSHGTVGYTF,TGTGCCAGCAGCCACGGGACGGTTGGCTACACCTTC